This T cell receptor beta chain was documented in a study of control samples from healthy donors and cancer patients. The assay was immunoSEQ multiplex PCR, and TCRdb's table has in-frame clones only and misses some. The sample records 75,000 to 95,000 clones, 70% to 90% being singletons. The sample was blood. This sequence was found in a woman between 45 and 60 years old in good health.

The CDR3 nucleotides are TGTGCCAGCAGTTCTCAGGGGGCTACCTACAATGAGCAGTTCTTC. This sequence encodes CASSSQGATYNEQFF. The V and J genes are TRBV2 and TRBJ2-1; 8 bases agree with TRBD1. V was pared by 5 bases and J by 2 bases, with 5 bases of the junction left unmatched. The CDR3 totals 15 residues. Germline V gene sequence: CDR1 SNHLY, CDR2 FYNNEI.